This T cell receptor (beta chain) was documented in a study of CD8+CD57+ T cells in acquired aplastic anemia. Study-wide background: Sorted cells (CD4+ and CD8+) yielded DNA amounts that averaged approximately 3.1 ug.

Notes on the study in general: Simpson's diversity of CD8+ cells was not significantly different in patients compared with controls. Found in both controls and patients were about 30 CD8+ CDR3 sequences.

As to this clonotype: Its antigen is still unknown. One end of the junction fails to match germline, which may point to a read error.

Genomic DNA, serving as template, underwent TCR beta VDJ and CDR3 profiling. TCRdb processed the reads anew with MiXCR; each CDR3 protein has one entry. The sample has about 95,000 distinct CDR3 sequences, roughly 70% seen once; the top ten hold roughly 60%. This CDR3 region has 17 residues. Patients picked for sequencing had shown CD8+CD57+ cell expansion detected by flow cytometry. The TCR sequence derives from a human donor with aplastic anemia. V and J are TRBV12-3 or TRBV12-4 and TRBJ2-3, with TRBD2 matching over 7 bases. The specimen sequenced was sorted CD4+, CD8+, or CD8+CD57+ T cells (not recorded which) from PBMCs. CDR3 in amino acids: CASSLEALAGVTDTQYF. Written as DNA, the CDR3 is TGTGCCAGCAGCTTAGAGGCCTTGGCGGGAGTAACAGATACGCAGTATTTT.